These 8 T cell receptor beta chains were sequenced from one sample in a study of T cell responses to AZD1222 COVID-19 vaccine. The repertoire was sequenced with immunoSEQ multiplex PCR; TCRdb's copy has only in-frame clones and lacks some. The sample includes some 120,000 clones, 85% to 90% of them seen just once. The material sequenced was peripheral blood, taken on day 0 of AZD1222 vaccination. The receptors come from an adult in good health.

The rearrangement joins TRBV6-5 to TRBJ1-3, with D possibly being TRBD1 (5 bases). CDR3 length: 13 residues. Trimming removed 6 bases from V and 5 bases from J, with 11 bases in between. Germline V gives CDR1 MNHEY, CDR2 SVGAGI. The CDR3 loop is CASSRGLRNTIYF. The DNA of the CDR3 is TGTGCCAGCAGCCGGGGACTTAGAAACACCATATATTTT.

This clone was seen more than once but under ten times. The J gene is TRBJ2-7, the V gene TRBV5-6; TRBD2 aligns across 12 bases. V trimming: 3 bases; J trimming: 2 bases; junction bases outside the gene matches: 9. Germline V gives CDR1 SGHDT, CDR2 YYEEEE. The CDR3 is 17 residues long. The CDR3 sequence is CASSSTSGRRGPYEQYF. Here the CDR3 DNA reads TGTGCCAGCAGCTCGACTAGCGGGAGAAGGGGCCCCTACGAGCAGTACTTC.

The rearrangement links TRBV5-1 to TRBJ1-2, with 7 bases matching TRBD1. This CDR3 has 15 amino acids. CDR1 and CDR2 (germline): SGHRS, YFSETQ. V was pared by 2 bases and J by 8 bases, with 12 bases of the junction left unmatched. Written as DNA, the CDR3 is TGCGCCAGCAGCTTCGGGACAGCCTTGGCCGGGGGCTACACCTTC. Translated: CASSFGTALAGGYTF.

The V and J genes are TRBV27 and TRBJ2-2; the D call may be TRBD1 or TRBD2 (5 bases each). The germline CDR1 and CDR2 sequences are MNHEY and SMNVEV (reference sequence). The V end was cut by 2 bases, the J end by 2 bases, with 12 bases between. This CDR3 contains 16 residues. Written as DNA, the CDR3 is TGTGCCAGCAGTTTAGAAGGGACCATAAACACCGGGGAGCTGTTTTTT. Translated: CASSLEGTINTGELFF.

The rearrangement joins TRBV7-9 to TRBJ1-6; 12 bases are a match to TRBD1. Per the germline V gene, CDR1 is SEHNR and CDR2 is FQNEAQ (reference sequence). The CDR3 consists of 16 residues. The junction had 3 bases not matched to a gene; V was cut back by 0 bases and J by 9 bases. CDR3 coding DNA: TGTGCCAGCAGCTTAGCGGGGGACAGGGGGCGTTCACCCCTCCACTTT. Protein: CASSLAGDRGRSPLHF.

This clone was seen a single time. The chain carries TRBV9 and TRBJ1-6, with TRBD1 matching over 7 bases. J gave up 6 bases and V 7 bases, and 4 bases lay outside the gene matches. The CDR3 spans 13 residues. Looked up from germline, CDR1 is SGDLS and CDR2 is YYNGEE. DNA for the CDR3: TGTGCCAGCTCAGGGGGTCCTAATTCACCCCTCCACTTT. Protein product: CASSGGPNSPLHF.

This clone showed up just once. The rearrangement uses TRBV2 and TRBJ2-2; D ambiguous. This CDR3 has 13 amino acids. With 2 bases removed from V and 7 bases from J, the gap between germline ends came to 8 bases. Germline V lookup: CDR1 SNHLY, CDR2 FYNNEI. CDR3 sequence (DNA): TGTGCCAGCAGTGAAACACTTAGCGGGGAGCTGTTTTTT. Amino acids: CASSETLSGELFF.

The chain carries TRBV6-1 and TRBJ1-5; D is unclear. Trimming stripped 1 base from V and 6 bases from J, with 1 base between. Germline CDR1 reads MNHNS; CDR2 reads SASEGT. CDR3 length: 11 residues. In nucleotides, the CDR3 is TGTGCCAGCAGTGAAGTTCAGCCCCAGCATTTT. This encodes CASSEVQPQHF.